This TCR beta chain appears in the sequencing data of a study of control samples from healthy donors and cancer patients. TCRdb's copy holds only in-frame clones and misses some; the assay was immunoSEQ multiplex PCR. The repertoire holds about 200,000 clones, with about nine tenths as singletons. The CDR3 sequence is 18 residues long. The sequencing sample was made of blood. This chain connects TRBV12-2 to TRBJ2-3; no check of the table's D call, TRBD2, against the DNA was made. TRBV12-2 is listed as a pseudogene. The source is a man younger than 40 in good health. CDR3: CASRLSRFVWSRTDTQYF. CDR3 DNA sequence: TGTGCAAGTCGCTTATCCCGTTTTGTGTGGAGTAGAACAGATACGCAGTATTTT.